The clone carrying this T cell receptor (beta chain) was seen only once. Relative to the germline gene, one junction end is altered; a read error may explain this. Regarding time point: pretreatment peripheral blood. Sequencing used immunoSEQ multiplex PCR; TCRdb keeps in-frame clones, though not all of them. This table holds about 63,000 clones, approximately 80% found once. This sample is part of a study of PD-L1 blockade in urothelial cancer. Overall study: Intravenous atezolizumab, 1,200 mg every 3 weeks, was begun by patients around 2014. Analyses used blood from 3 weeks (second dose) and 6 weeks after treatment start.

Germline CDR1 and CDR2: SSHAT and FNYEAQ (reference sequence). This CDR3 spans 15 amino acids. The chain links TRBV7-7 to TRBJ1-4; 10 bases map to TRBD1. The sequences come from PBMCs, collected around atezolizumab (anti-PD-L1) treatment. The sequence was collected from a man between 65 and 85 years old with urothelial cancer. The CDR3 region has the DNA TGTGCTAGCAGCCAGGGGACAGGGGAGGATGAAAAACTGTTTTTT. Its translation: CASSQGTGEDEKLFF.